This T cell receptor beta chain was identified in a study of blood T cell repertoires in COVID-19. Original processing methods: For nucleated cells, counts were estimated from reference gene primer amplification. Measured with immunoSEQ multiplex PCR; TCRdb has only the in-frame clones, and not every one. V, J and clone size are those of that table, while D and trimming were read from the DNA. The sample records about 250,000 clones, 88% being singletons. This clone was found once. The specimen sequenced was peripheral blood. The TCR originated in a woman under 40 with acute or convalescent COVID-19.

CDR3 DNA sequence: TGCGCCAGCACTCGGGACTTCACAGATACGCAGTATTTT. Residues: CASTRDFTDTQYF. V gene TRBV5-1 combines with J gene TRBJ2-3; possible D gene TRBD2, 6 bases. Germline V gives CDR1 SGHRS, CDR2 YFSETQ. V gave up 6 bases and J gave up 2 bases, with 10 bases separating them. The CDR3 has 13 residues.